These 2 T cell receptor beta chains were sequenced from one sample in a study of control samples from healthy donors and cancer patients. The repertoire was sequenced with immunoSEQ multiplex PCR; TCRdb's copy has only in-frame clones and lacks some. The table includes 250,000 to 300,000 clones, about 80% detected once. Sample: PBMCs. The receptors were gathered from a woman aged 60-75 years with lung cancer.

The V gene is TRBV19, the J gene TRBJ2-3, with a weak D call TRBD2 (7 bases). Per the germline V gene, CDR1 is LNHDA and CDR2 is SQIVND (reference sequence). CDR3 length: 15 amino acids. Between the trimmed V and J ends, which lost 8 bases and 4 bases, there was a span of 19 bases. The CDR3 nucleotides read TGTGCCAGTGGAGGGTGGGGGGGCCGCGCAGATACGCAGTATTTT. Protein product: CASGGWGGRADTQYF. The full variable domain, in which reference TRBV19 and TRBJ2-3 provide the parts outside the CDR3, is DGGITQSPKYLFRKEGQNVTLSCEQNLNHDAMYWYRQDPGQGLRLIYYSQIVNDFQKGDIAEGYSVSREKKESFPLTVTSAQKNPTAFYLCASGGWGGRADTQYFGPGTRLTVL.

This clone was counted many times. Distinct nucleotide sequences in the sample also encode this CDR3. This chain links TRBV15 with TRBJ2-7; 9 nucleotides match TRBD1. Trimming removed 3 bases from V and 2 bases from J; junction bases left unmatched: 2. Germline CDR1 LNHNV, CDR2 YYDKDF (reference sequence). The CDR3 has 14 amino acids. CDR3 in amino acids: CATSRDRGPYEQYF. The CDR3 DNA is TGTGCCACCAGCAGGGACAGGGGCCCCTACGAGCAGTACTTC.